The rows below give T cell receptor beta chains drawn from one sample of a study of blood T cell repertoires in COVID-19. Clones were read by immunoSEQ multiplex PCR, and TCRdb kept only the in-frame ones, dropping some. Of 120,000 to 150,000 clones in the sample, roughly 81% are singletons; the top ten hold approximately 2.5%. Sequencing was carried out using peripheral blood. The receptors shown here come from a human donor with acute or convalescent COVID-19. The donor label of this sample is uncertain. CDR3s include the opening cysteine and the closing phenylalanine or tryptophan. D genes are given only for firm matches. Expanded clones get a size class; other rows say once, few or many, or leave the size out.

V gene	D gene	clone size	J gene	CDR3 DNA	CDR3 protein
TRBV7-9	-	few	TRBJ2-1	TGTGCCAGCAGTCTAGCTGATGAGCAGTTCTTC	CASSLADEQFF
TRBV24-1	TRBD1	few	TRBJ2-6	TGTGCCACCAGCCAACGCAGGGGGTCTGGGGCCAACGTCCTGACTTTC	CATSQRRGSGANVLTF
TRBV19	TRBD1	-	TRBJ1-5	TGTGCCAGTAGTATAGGGACAGGACCGCAGCCCCAGCATTTT	CASSIGTGPQPQHF
TRBV28	TRBD1	once	TRBJ1-4	TGTGCCAGCAGTGTATCGCGACAGGGGGCGGAAAAACTGTTTTTT	CASSVSRQGAEKLFF
TRBV3-1/TRBV3-2	-	-	TRBJ2-7	TGTGCCAGCAGCCAAGCGGACATGATCTACGAGCAGTACTTC	CASSQADMIYEQYF
TRBV3-1/TRBV3-2	TRBD1	-	TRBJ1-4	TGTGCCAGCAGCCAAGGGCCTCAGACAGGGGTTGAAAAACTGTTTTTT	CASSQGPQTGVEKLFF
TRBV6-2/TRBV6-3	TRBD1	-	TRBJ1-5	TGTGCCAGCAGTTCTCACAGGGGGAGCAATCAGCCCCAGCATTTT	CASSSHRGSNQPQHF
TRBV6-2/TRBV6-3	TRBD1	once	TRBJ2-5	TGTGCCAGCAGTTACCTCCCGACAGGGCAAGAGACCCAGTACTTC	CASSYLPTGQETQYF
TRBV30	-	-	TRBJ1-5	TGTGCCTGCTCACCTACTTCAGGACTTTATAGCAATCAGCCCCAGCATTTT	CACSPTSGLYSNQPQHF
TRBV4-3	-	few	TRBJ1-2	TGCGCCAGCAGCCAGTTAGGGCGGGGGCATGGCTACACCTTC	CASSQLGRGHGYTF
TRBV3-1/TRBV3-2	-	-	TRBJ1-1	TGTGCCAGCAGTCTAAACCAGGGTGGGGGCTCTGAAGCTTTCTTT	CASSLNQGGGSEAFF
TRBV7-9	TRBD1	-	TRBJ1-6	TGTGCCAGCAGGACGGACAGGGGGGACTCACCCCTCCACTTT	CASRTDRGDSPLHF
TRBV9	TRBD2	-	TRBJ2-1	TGTGCCAGCAGCGTAGCTAGCGGGGTGCCTGGTGAGCAGTTCTTC	CASSVASGVPGEQFF
TRBV5-1	-	once	TRBJ1-2	TGCGCCAGCAGCTTCGGGATCTATGGCTACACCTTC	CASSFGIYGYTF
TRBV19	TRBD1	-	TRBJ1-2	TGTGCCAGTACCGGACAGGGGGACAACTATGGCTACACCTTC	CASTGQGDNYGYTF
TRBV7-2	-	-	TRBJ1-3	TGTGCCAGCAGCTTAGGCTTGACAGATACCATATATTTT	CASSLGLTDTIYF
TRBV20-1	TRBD2	-	TRBJ2-1	TGCAGTGCTAGTAGCGGGAGGGCATACAATGAGCAGTTCTTC	CSASSGRAYNEQFF
TRBV3-1/TRBV3-2	-	-	TRBJ2-1	TGTGCCAGCAGCCCCCATACTGACTACAATGAGCAGTTCTTC	CASSPHTDYNEQFF
TRBV5-1	-	few	TRBJ1-4	TGCGCCAGCAGCTTGTTGTCAGGGGATCGAAAACTGTTTTTT	CASSLLSGDRKLFF
TRBV28	TRBD1	-	TRBJ2-7	TGTGCCAGCCGGACAGGAGGTCATTCCTACGAGCAGTACTTC	CASRTGGHSYEQYF
TRBV9	-	once	TRBJ1-1	TGTGCCAGCAGCGTAGCGGGGGACACTGAAGCTTTCTTT	CASSVAGDTEAFF
TRBV28	-	-	TRBJ1-5	TGTGCCAGCATCCTCGCAGCGGGTGGGCAGCCCCAGCATTTT	CASILAAGGQPQHF